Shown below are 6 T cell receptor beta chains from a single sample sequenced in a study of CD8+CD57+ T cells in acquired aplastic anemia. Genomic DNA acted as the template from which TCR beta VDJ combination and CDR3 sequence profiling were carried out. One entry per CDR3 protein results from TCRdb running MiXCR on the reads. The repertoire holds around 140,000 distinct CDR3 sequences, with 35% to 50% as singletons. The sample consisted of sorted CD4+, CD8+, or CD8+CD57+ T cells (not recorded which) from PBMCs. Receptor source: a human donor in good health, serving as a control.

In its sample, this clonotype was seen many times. The CDR3 region is CASSGWEGWNEQFF. CDR3 bases: TGTGCCAGCAGCGGGTGGGAGGGTTGGAATGAGCAGTTCTTC. The chain has TRBV9 and TRBJ2-1; 7 nucleotides agree with TRBD2. CDR1 is SGDLS, CDR2 YYNGEE, per germline. V gave up 3 bases and J gave up 7 bases; unmatched junction bases: 7. The CDR3 spans 14 residues.

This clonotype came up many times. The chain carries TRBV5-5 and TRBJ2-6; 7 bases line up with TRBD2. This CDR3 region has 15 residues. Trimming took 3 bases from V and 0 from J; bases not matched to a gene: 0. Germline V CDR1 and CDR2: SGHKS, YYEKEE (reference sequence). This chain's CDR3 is CASSSGGSGANVLTF. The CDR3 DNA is TGTGCCAGCAGCTCGGGAGGCTCTGGGGCCAACGTCCTGACTTTC.

For the CDR3, the DNA is TGTGCCAGCAGTGAATTGGGGGACATGAACACTGAAGCTTTCTTT. Residues: CASSELGDMNTEAFF. J is TRBJ1-1 and V is TRBV25-1, with a possible D match to TRBD1 (6 bases). The CDR3 has 15 residues. CDR1 MGHDK and CDR2 SYGVNS come from the germline V gene. V lost 1 base and J lost 0, with 9 bases in between.

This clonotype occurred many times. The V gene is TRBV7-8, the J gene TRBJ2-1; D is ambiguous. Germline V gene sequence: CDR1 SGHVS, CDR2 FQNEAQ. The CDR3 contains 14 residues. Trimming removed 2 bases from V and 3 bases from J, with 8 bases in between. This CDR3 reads CASSLSPSYNEQFF. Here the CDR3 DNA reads TGTGCCAGCAGCTTATCCCCTAGCTACAATGAGCAGTTCTTC.

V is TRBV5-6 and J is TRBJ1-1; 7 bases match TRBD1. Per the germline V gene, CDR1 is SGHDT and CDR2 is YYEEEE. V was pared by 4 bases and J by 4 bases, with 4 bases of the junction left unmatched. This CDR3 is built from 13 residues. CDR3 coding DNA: TGTGCCAGCAGCCACCCAGGGGGCACTGAAGCTTTCTTT. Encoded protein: CASSHPGGTEAFF.

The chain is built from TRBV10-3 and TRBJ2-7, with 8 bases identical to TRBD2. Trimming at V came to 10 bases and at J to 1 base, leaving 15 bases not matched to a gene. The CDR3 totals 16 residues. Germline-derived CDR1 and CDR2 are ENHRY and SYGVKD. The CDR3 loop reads CASRLSGGIGSYEQYF. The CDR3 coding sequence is TGTGCCAGCAGGCTAAGCGGGGGTATTGGATCCTACGAGCAGTACTTC.